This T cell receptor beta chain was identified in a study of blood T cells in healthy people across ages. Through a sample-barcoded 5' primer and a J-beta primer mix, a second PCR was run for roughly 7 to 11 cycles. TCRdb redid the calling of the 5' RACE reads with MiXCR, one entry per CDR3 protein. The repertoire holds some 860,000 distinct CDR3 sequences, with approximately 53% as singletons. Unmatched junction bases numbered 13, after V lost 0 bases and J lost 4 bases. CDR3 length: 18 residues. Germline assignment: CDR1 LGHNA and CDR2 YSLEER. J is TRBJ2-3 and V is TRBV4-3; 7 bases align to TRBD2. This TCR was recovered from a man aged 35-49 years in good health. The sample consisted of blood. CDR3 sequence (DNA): TGCGCCAGCAGCCAAGATCTCGGGGACGGCGGGAGCCCAGATACGCAGTATTTT. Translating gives CASSQDLGDGGSPDTQYF.